A selection of T cell receptor beta chains follows, all from one sample in a study of T cell changes during pregnancy in multiple sclerosis. The method was immunoSEQ multiplex PCR; TCRdb's version includes in-frame clones alone and lacks a portion of them. Here the sample spans about 70,000 clones, 90% to 95% being singletons. Here the sequenced sample was peripheral blood, taken in the third trimester of pregnancy. The source is a female donor with multiple sclerosis, enrolled in a pregnancy study. The CDR3 runs from the conserved cysteine through the conserved F or W. Fields, in order: CDR3 DNA, CDR3 protein, J gene, D gene, V gene, clone size. D genes are given only for firm matches. Only some rows state a clone size, as once, few, many or a class for expanded clones.

TGTGCCAGCAGCCAGACAGGGACCACCTACAATGAGCAGTTCTTC CASSQTGTTYNEQFF TRBJ2-1 TRBD1 TRBV6-5 NA
TGTGCCAGCAGTCGATTCGGGGGGCCAGATACGCAGTATTTT CASSRFGGPDTQYF TRBJ2-3 NA TRBV27 NA
TGTGCCAGCAGTGATTCTATTTACTATGGCTACACCTTC CASSDSIYYGYTF TRBJ1-2 NA TRBV6-1 NA
TGTGCCAGCAGCCCAGGGACTTTAGCGAGTAACACCGGGGAGCTGTTTTTT CASSPGTLASNTGELFF TRBJ2-2 NA TRBV5-8 NA
TGCGCCAGCAGCTTGGGTGATAGCGGGAACACAGATACGCAGTATTTT CASSLGDSGNTDTQYF TRBJ2-3 TRBD2 TRBV5-1 NA
TGCGCCAGCAGCTCCCAGCGGAGCGGGAGATACACAGATACGCAGTATTTT CASSSQRSGRYTDTQYF TRBJ2-3 TRBD2 TRBV5-1 NA
TGTGCCATCAGTGTCGGGGTTGGGGGCAATCAGCCCCAGCATTTT CAISVGVGGNQPQHF TRBJ1-5 NA TRBV10-3 NA
TGTGCCAGCAGCTTTACAGGGTTTAATAACTATGGCTACACCTTC CASSFTGFNNYGYTF TRBJ1-2 NA TRBV5-4 once
TGTGCCAGCATCGGGGGTCGGTATAGCAATCAGCCCCAGCATTTT CASIGGRYSNQPQHF TRBJ1-5 NA TRBV6-6 few
TGTGCTAGCTCGGGAGAGACCCAGTACTTC CASSGETQYF TRBJ2-5 NA TRBV28 NA
TGCGCCAGCAGCTTGACAGGCCTGCAGTACTTC CASSLTGLQYF TRBJ2-7 NA TRBV5-1 NA
TGTGCCAGCAGCTTGGTGTTAAGGGACAAGGAGCAGTACTTC CASSLVLRDKEQYF TRBJ2-7 NA TRBV5-6 few